The 17 T cell receptor beta chains listed next were all sequenced from one sample in a study of CD8 T cells in ankylosing spondylitis. TCRdb used MiXCR to reprocess the 5' RACE reads, holding one entry per CDR3 protein. The data contain some 140,000 distinct CDR3 sequences, about 10% of them seen just once; the ten biggest clones take up approximately 4%. The sequenced sample consisted of blood, either unsorted or a sorted T cell fraction (not recorded which). The receptors were gathered from a female donor with ankylosing spondylitis or in good health (not recorded which).

This clonotype has at least ten counts. DNA of the CDR3: TGTGCCAGCTCCATTTGGCAGGGGGAGGTGGGGGGCGAGCAGTACTTC. Amino acids: CASSIWQGEVGGEQYF. The chain carries TRBV11-2 and TRBJ2-7, with a possible D match to TRBD1 (7 bases). Trimming took off 8 bases at V and 6 bases at J, with 26 bases between the two ends. The germline CDR1 and CDR2 sequences are SGHAT and FQNNGV. CDR3 length equals 16 residues.

The chain has TRBV15 and TRBJ1-2, with D perhaps matching TRBD1 (6 bases). V lost 2 bases and J lost 5, with 15 bases in between. This CDR3 region has 15 residues. Germline V gene data show CDR1 as LNHNV and CDR2 as YYDKDF (reference sequence). The CDR3 DNA reads as TGTGCCACCAGCAGAAGTGGGGGGCTAGCGTATGGCTACACCTTC. Its translation is CATSRSGGLAYGYTF.

The J gene is TRBJ2-7, the V gene TRBV30; a weak D match, TRBD1 (6 bases). Germline lookup yields CDR1 GTSNPN and CDR2 SVGIG (reference sequence). Trimming cost V 0 bases and J 0 bases, with 27 bases left between them. This CDR3 is built from 20 residues. CDR3 nucleotide sequence: TGTGCCTGGAGTGTACCTCCTGCCTCCGGACAGTACGAGGTCTCCTACGAGCAGTACTTC. Encoded protein: CAWSVPPASGQYEVSYEQYF.

This clonotype was detected ten times or more. The chain has TRBV9 and TRBJ2-3, with 9 bases identical to TRBD1. With 3 bases clipped from V and 2 bases from J, the junction kept 13 bases outside the gene matches. CDR3 size: 18 residues. CDR1 and CDR2 (germline): SGDLS, YYNGEE. CDR3 sequence: CASSGRTGDALITDTQYF. The CDR3 DNA is TGTGCCAGCAGCGGAAGGACAGGGGACGCGCTCATCACAGATACGCAGTATTTT.

This clonotype was detected many times. The V and J genes are TRBV29-1 and TRBJ1-5; D is possibly TRBD1 (5 bases). Trimming took 4 bases from V and 3 from J, leaving 13 bases between them. Germline values: CDR1 SQVTM, CDR2 ANQGSEA. The CDR3 consists of 14 residues. CDR3 sequence: CSVALGGINQPQHF. CDR3 nucleotide sequence: TGCAGCGTTGCCCTTGGGGGGATCAATCAGCCCCAGCATTTT.

The chain recombines TRBV14 with TRBJ2-7; 10 bases are a match to TRBD2. V lost 6 bases to trimming and J lost 3 bases; unmatched junction nucleotides: 8. The CDR3 covers 15 residues. From germline, CDR1 is SGHDN and CDR2 FVKESK. In DNA form, the CDR3 reads TGTGCCAGCAGACTTAGCGGGGGGACCCACTACGAGCAGTACTTC. It translates to CASRLSGGTHYEQYF.

Points on this clonotype: Just one base apart from a much larger clone, this may be a read error. V and J are TRBV2 and TRBJ2-1; possible D gene TRBD2, 5 bases. Germline V lookup: CDR1 SNHLY, CDR2 FYNNEI. The CDR3 totals 14 residues. The CDR3 DNA is TGTGCCAGCAGTGGGACTGGCTCCTACAAGGAGCAGTTCTTC. Translation: CASSGTGSYKEQFF.

This rearrangement joins TRBV11-2 to TRBJ2-1; no definite D call. V was trimmed by 3 bases and J by 5 bases, leaving 17 bases between them. The CDR3 loop spans 16 amino acids. Looked up from germline, CDR1 is SGHAT and CDR2 is FQNNGV. The CDR3 protein is CASSFSSETRDNEQFF. CDR3 sequence (DNA): TGTGCCAGCAGCTTCTCCAGCGAGACCCGGGACAATGAGCAGTTCTTC.

Ten or more counts support this clonotype. J is TRBJ1-4 and V is TRBV20-1; 8 nucleotides align to TRBD1. Germline V gene sequence: CDR1 DFQATT, CDR2 SNEGSKA (reference sequence). The CDR3 runs 13 residues. Losses at the gene ends were 6 bases for V and 8 bases for J; bases not matched to a gene: 8. CDR3 sequence reads: CSASGQGGEKLFF. CDR3 coding DNA: TGCAGTGCGAGTGGACAGGGCGGAGAAAAACTGTTTTTT.

This clonotype was seen ten or more times. V usage is TRBV5-5 and J usage is TRBJ1-2; D is perhaps TRBD1 (5 bases). V was trimmed by 4 bases and J by 4 bases, leaving 8 bases between them. The CDR3 covers 12 residues. Germline CDR1 SGHKS, CDR2 YYEKEE (reference sequence). Here the CDR3 DNA reads TGTGCCAGCAGCCCGGGGGGCTATGGCTACACCTTC. It encodes CASSPGGYGYTF.

Note on this clonotype: This may be a read error: a much more frequent sequence differs by one nucleotide. V gene TRBV29-1 combines with J gene TRBJ1-1, with D unresolved. The CDR3 extends over 13 amino acids. V gave up 2 bases and J gave up 8 bases, with 15 bases separating them. Germline V CDR1 and CDR2: SQVTM, ANQGSEA. CDR3 coding DNA: TGCAGCGTTGAAAATCTATGGGCACCCGAAGCTTTCTTT. Translated, it gives CSVENLWAPEAFF.

This clonotype was counted ten times or more. The chain links TRBV10-3 to TRBJ2-5; 7 bases match TRBD1. Trimming removed 6 bases from V and 1 base from J; junction bases left unmatched: 5. The CDR3 totals 14 residues. CDR1 ENHRY and CDR2 SYGVKD come from the germline V gene. This CDR3 is CAISSRDSQETQYF. The CDR3 DNA sequence: TGTGCCATCAGCAGCCGGGACAGCCAAGAGACCCAGTACTTC.

This clonotype was counted at least ten times. The chain recombines TRBV20-1 with TRBJ1-4; D gene unclear. CDR1 and CDR2 from the germline V gene are DFQATT and SNEGSKA (reference sequence). The CDR3 is 13 residues long. The V end was cut by 3 bases, the J end by 7 bases, with 12 bases between. CDR3 DNA: TGCAGTGCTAGGGTCCCTACTGGTGAAAAACTGTTTTTT. Its translation: CSARVPTGEKLFF.

This clonotype appeared many times. The chain links TRBV15 to TRBJ1-5; 8 bases fit TRBD1. V lost 5 bases, J lost 4 bases, and 4 bases stayed unmatched. In germline, CDR1 is LNHNV, CDR2 YYDKDF (reference sequence). This CDR3 comprises 14 residues. The CDR3 reads CATSEDRANQPQHF. In DNA, the CDR3 is TGTGCCACCAGCGAGGACAGGGCAAATCAGCCCCAGCATTTT.

This clonotype was counted many times. The chain employs TRBV29-1 and TRBJ1-4, with 9 bases fitting TRBD1. The CDR3 runs 13 residues. Germline CDR1 reads SQVTM; CDR2 reads ANQGSEA. V gave up 7 bases and J gave up 8 bases; unmatched junction bases: 8. The CDR3 sequence is CSARQGDEEKLFF. The CDR3 bases are TGCAGCGCAAGACAGGGGGACGAGGAAAAACTGTTTTTT.

This clonotype was recorded at least ten times. This rearrangement joins TRBV5-1 to TRBJ2-2; D possibly corresponds to TRBD1 (5 bases). Trimming shortened V by 3 bases and J by 7 bases, and 16 bases separated the two germline ends. The CDR3 has 15 residues. Germline CDR1 SGHRS, CDR2 YFSETQ. CDR3 sequence: CASSWGSITGGELFF. The CDR3 DNA reads as TGCGCCAGCAGCTGGGGCTCTATCACTGGCGGGGAGCTGTTTTTT.

In its sample, this clonotype was seen a few times. The gene calls are TRBV28 and TRBJ2-1; D might be TRBD2 (5 bases). Germline values: CDR1 MDHEN, CDR2 SYDVKM. This CDR3 comprises 13 residues. V was pared by 6 bases and J by 5 bases, with 11 bases between. The CDR3 region is CASSLGSHNEQFF. In DNA, the CDR3 is TGTGCCAGCAGCCTGGGGAGTCACAATGAGCAGTTCTTC.